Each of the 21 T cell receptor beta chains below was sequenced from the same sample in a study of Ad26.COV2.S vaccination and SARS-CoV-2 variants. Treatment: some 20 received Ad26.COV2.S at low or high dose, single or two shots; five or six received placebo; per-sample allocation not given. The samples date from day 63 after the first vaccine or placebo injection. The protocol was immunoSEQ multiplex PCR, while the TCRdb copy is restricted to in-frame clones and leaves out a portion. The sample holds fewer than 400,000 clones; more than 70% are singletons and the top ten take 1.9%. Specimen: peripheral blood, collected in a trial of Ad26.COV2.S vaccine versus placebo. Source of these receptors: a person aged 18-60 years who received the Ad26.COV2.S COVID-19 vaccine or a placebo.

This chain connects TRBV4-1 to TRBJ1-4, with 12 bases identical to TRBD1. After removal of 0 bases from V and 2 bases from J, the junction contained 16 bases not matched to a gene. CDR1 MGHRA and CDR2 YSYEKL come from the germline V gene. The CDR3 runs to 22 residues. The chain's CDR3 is CASSQDRDHGDRGLATNEKLFF. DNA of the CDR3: TGCGCCAGCAGCCAAGATCGCGACCATGGGGACAGGGGGCTCGCGACTAATGAAAAACTGTTTTTT.

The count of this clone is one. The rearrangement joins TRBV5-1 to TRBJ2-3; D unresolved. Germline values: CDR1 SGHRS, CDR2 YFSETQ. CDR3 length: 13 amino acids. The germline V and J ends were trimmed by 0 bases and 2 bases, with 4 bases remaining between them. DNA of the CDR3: TGCGCCAGCAGCTTGGAGTACACAGATACGCAGTATTTT. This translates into CASSLEYTDTQYF.

This CDR3 is CASSQDPPVAVLSTDTQYF. Here the CDR3 DNA reads TGTGCCAGCAGCCAAGACCCCCCCGTGGCCGTCCTTAGCACAGATACGCAGTATTTT. The chain recombines TRBV3-1 (or the pseudogene TRBV3-2) with TRBJ2-3, with D uncertain. CDR1 and CDR2 from the germline V gene are LGHDT and YNNKEL (reference sequence). The ends were cut back, 0 bases at V and 0 bases at J, with 19 bases in the middle. The CDR3 length is 19 residues.

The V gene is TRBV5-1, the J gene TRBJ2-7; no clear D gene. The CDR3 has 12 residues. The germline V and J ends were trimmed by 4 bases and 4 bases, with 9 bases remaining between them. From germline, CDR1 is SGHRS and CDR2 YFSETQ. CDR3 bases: TGCGCCAGCAGCAAAGACCTTTACGAGCAGTACTTC. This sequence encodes CASSKDLYEQYF.

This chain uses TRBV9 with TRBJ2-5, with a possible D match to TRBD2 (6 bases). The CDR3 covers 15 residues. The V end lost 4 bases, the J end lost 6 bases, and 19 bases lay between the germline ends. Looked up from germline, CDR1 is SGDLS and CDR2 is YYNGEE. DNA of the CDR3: TGTGCCAGCAGCATGGGGACTCCCCTAGACCAGACCCAGTACTTC. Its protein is CASSMGTPLDQTQYF.

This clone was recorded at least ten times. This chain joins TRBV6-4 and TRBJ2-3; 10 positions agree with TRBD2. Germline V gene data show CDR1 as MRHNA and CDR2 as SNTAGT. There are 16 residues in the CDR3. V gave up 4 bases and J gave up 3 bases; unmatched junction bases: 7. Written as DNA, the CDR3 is TGTGCCAGCAGTGTTTCCACTAGCGGGGCAACAGATACGCAGTATTTT. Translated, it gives CASSVSTSGATDTQYF.

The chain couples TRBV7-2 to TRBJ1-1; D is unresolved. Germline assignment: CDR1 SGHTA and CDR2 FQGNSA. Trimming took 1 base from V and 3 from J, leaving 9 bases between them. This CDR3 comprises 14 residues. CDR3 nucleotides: TGTGCCAGCAGCTTAGGGCAGTATTACACTGAAGCTTTCTTT. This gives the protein CASSLGQYYTEAFF.

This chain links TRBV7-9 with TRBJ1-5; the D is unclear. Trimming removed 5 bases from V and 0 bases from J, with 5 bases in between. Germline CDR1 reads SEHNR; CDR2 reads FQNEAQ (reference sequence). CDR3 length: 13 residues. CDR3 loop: CASSPDSNQPQHF. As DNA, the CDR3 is TGTGCCAGCAGCCCAGATAGCAATCAGCCCCAGCATTTT.

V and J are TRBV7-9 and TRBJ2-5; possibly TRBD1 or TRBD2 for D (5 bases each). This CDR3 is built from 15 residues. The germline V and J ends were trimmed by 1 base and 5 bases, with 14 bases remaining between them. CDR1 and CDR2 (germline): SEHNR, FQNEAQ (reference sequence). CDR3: CASSLGASWGETQYF. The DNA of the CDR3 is TGTGCCAGCAGCTTAGGGGCCAGTTGGGGGGAGACCCAGTACTTC.

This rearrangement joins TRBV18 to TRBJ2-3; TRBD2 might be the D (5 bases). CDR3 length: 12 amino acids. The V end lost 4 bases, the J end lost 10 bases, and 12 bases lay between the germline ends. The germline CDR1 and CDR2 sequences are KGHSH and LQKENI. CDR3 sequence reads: CASSLTRASQYF. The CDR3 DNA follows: TGTGCCAGCTCACTCACTAGAGCGTCGCAGTATTTT.

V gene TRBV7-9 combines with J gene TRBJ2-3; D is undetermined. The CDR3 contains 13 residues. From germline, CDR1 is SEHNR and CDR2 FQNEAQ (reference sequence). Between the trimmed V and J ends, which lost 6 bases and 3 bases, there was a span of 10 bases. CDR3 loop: CASRGMRTDTQYF. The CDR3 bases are TGTGCCAGCAGGGGCATGCGAACAGATACGCAGTATTTT.

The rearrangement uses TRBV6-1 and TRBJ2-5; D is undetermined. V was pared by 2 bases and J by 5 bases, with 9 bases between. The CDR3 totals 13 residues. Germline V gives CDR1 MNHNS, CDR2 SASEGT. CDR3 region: CASSEWPQETQYF. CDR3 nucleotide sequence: TGTGCCAGCAGTGAATGGCCGCAGGAGACCCAGTACTTC.

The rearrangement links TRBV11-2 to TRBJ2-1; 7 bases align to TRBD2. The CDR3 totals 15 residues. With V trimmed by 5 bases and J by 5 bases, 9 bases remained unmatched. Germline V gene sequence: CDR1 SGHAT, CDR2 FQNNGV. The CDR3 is CASSGGDLRDNEQFF. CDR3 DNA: TGTGCCAGCAGCGGGGGGGACCTCCGGGACAATGAGCAGTTCTTC.

The CDR3 sequence: CASSYPDDPDTQYF. The DNA for the CDR3 is TGTGCCAGCAGTTACCCCGATGATCCGGATACGCAGTATTTT. The gene calls are TRBV6-5 and TRBJ2-3; D remains unclear. The CDR3 is 14 residues long. The V and J ends lost 2 bases and 6 bases respectively, with 12 bases between them. Germline V lookup: CDR1 MNHEY, CDR2 SVGAGI.

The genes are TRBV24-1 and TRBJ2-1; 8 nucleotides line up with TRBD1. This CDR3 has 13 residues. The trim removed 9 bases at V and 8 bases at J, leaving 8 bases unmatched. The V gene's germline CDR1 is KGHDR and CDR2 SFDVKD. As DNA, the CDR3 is TGTGCCACCCAACCAGGGGGCGGCGATGAGCAGTTCTTC. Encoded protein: CATQPGGGDEQFF.

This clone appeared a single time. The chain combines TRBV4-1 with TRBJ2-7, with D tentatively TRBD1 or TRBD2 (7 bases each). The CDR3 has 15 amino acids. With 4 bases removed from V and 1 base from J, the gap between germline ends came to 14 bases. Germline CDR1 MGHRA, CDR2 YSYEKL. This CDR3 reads CASSRGEGASYEQYF. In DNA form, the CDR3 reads TGCGCCAGCAGCCGCGGGGAGGGGGCTTCCTACGAGCAGTACTTC.

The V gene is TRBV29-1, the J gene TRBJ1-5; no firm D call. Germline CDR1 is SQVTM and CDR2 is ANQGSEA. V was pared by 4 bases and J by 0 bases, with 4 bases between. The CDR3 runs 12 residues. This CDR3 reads CSVGDSNQPQHF. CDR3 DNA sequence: TGCAGCGTTGGGGATAGCAATCAGCCCCAGCATTTT.

The CDR3 bases are TGCGCCAGCAGCTATACCGGACAGGGCGATACGCAGTATTTT. This translates into CASSYTGQGDTQYF. The J gene is TRBJ2-3, the V gene TRBV5-1; 8 bases are shared with TRBD1. CDR1 and CDR2 from the germline V gene are SGHRS and YFSETQ. The CDR3 consists of 14 residues. V lost 3 bases and J lost 6; bases outside the gene matches: 6.

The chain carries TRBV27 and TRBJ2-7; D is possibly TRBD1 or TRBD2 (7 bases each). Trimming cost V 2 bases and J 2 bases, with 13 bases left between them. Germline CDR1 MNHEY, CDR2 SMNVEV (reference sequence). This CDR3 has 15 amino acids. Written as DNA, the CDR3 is TGTGCCAGCAGTTTAAGCGGGACAGCACCCTACGAGCAGTACTTC. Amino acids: CASSLSGTAPYEQYF.

This CDR3 reads CASSWGDRDYGYTF. As DNA, the CDR3 is TGTGCCAGCAGCTGGGGGGATAGGGACTATGGCTACACCTTC. The chain employs TRBV7-2 and TRBJ1-2, with D possibly TRBD1 on 5 matching bases. The CDR3 has 14 amino acids. V was clipped by 4 bases and J by 3 bases, with 12 bases between them. CDR1 and CDR2 from the germline V gene are SGHTA and FQGNSA.

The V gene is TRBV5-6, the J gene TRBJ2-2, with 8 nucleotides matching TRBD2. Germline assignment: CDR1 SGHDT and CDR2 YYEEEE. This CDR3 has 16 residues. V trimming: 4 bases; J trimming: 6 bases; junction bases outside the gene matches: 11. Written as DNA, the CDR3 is TGTGCCAGCAGCCGCGTTCTGGGACTAGTTGCCGGGGAGCTGTTTTTT. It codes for CASSRVLGLVAGELFF.